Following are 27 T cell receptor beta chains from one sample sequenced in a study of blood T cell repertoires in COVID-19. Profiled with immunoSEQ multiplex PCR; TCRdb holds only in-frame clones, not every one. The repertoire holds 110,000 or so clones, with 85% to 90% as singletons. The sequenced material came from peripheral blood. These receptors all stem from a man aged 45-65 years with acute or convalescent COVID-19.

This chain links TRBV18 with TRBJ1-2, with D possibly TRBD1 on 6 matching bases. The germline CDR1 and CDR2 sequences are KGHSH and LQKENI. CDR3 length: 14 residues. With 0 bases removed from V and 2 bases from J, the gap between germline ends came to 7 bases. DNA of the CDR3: TGTGCCAGCTCACCACCGACAGGCAACTATGGCTACACCTTC. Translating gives CASSPPTGNYGYTF.

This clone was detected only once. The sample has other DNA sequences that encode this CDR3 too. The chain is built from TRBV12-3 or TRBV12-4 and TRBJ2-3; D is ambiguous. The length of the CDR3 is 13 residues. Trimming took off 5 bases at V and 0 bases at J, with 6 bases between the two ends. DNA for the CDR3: TGTGCCAGCAGTCTCTTGAGCACAGATACGCAGTATTTT. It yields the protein CASSLLSTDTQYF.

DNA of the CDR3: TGTGCCAGCAGCGCACGGACAGGCGAGAACACTGAAGCTTTCTTT. Residues: CASSARTGENTEAFF. This chain joins TRBV9 and TRBJ1-1; 7 nucleotides align to TRBD1. The germline V gene has CDR1 SGDLS and CDR2 YYNGEE. This CDR3 contains 15 residues. V lost 3 bases and J lost 1; bases outside the gene matches: 6. Full variable domain (rest looked up from reference TRBV9 and TRBJ1-1): DSGVTQTPKHLITATGQRVTLRCSPRSGDLSVYWYQQSLDQGLQFLIQYYNGEERAKGNILERFSAQQFPDLHSELNLSSLELGDSALYFCASSARTGENTEAFFGQGTRLTVV.

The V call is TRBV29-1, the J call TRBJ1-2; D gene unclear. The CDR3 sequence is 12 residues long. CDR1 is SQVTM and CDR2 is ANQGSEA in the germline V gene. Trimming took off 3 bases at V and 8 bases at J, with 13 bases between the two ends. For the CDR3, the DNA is TGCAGCGTTGAGGAGAGGGATCGAGGCTACACCTTC. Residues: CSVEERDRGYTF.

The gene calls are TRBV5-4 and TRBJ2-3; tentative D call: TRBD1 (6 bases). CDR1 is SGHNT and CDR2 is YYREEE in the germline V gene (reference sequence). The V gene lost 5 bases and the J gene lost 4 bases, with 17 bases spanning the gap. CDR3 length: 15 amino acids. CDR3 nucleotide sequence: TGTGCCAGCAGGCCGGACAGCAGGCCCCCAGATACGCAGTATTTT. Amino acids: CASRPDSRPPDTQYF. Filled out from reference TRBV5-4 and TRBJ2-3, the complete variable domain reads ETGVTQSPTHLIKTRGQQVTLRCSSQSGHNTVSWYQQALGQGPQFIFQYYREEENGRGNFPPRFSGLQFPNYSSELNVNALELDDSALYLCASRPDSRPPDTQYFGPGTRLTVL.

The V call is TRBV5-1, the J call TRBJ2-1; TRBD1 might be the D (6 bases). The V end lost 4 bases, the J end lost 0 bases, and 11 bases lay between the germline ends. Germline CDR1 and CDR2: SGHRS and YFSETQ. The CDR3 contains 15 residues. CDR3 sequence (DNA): TGCGCCAGCAGCCTCGGGACAAACTCCTACAATGAGCAGTTCTTC. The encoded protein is CASSLGTNSYNEQFF.

The CDR3 sequence: CASSPTSGRASYNEQFF. The CDR3 coding sequence is TGTGCCAGCAGTCCCACTAGCGGGAGGGCCTCCTACAATGAGCAGTTCTTC. V is TRBV27 and J is TRBJ2-1; 13 bases agree with TRBD2. V lost 5 bases, J lost 0 bases, and 4 bases stayed unmatched. This CDR3 spans 17 amino acids. Germline V gene sequence: CDR1 MNHEY, CDR2 SMNVEV (reference sequence).

The CDR3 loop is CASSSYGTGYQETQYF. In DNA form, the CDR3 reads TGTGCCAGCAGCTCCTACGGGACAGGGTACCAAGAGACCCAGTACTTC. The chain carries TRBV7-2 and TRBJ2-5, with 9 bases aligning to TRBD1. Germline V gene data show CDR1 as SGHTA and CDR2 as FQGNSA. V lost 4 bases, J lost 0 bases, and 6 bases stayed unmatched. The CDR3 is made up of 16 amino acids.

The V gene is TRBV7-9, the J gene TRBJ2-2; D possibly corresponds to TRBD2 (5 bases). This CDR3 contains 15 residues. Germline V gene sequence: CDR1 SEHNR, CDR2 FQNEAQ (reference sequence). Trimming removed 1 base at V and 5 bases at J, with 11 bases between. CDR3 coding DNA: TGTGCCAGCAGCTTAGGGGAGACAACAACCGGGGAGCTGTTTTTT. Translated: CASSLGETTTGELFF.

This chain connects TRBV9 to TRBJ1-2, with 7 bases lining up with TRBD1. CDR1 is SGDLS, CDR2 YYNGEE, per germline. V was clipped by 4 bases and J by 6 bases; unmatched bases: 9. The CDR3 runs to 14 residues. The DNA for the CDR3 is TGTGCCAGCAGCAGACACCGGGACAGAGATGGCTACACCTTC. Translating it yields CASSRHRDRDGYTF.

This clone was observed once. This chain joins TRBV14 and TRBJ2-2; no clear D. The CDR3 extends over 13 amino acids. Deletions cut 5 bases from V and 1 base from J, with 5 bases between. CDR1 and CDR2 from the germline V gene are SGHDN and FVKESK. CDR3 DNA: TGTGCCAGCAGCATCCAGAACACCGGGGAGCTGTTTTTT. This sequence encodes CASSIQNTGELFF.

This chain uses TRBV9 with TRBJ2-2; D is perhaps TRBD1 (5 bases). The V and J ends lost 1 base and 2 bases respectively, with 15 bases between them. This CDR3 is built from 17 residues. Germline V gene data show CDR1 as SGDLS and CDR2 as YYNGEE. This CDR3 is CASSVPRDTENTGELFF. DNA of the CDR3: TGTGCCAGCAGCGTACCCAGGGATACAGAAAACACCGGGGAGCTGTTTTTT.

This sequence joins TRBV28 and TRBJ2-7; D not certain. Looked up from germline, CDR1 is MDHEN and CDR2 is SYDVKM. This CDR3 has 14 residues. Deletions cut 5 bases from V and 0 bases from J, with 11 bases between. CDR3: CASSIRFSSYEQYF. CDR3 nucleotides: TGTGCCAGCAGTATCAGGTTTAGCTCCTACGAGCAGTACTTC.

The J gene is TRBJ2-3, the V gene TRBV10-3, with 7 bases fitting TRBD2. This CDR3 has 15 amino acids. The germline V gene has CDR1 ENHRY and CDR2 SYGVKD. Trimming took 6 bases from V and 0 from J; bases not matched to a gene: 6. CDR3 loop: CAIRGTTSSTDTQYF. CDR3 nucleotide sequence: TGTGCCATCAGGGGGACTACCTCTAGCACAGATACGCAGTATTTT.

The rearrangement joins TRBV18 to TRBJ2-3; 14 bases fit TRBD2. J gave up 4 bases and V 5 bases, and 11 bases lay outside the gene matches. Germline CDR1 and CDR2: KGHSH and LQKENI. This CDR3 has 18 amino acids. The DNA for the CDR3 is TGTGCCAGCTCAAGAGGACTAGCGGGAGGCACCGAGGCAGATACGCAGTATTTT. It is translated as CASSRGLAGGTEADTQYF.

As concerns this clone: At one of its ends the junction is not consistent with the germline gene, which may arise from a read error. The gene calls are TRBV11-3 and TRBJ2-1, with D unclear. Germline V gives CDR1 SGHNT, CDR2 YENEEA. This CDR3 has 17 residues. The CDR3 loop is CASSLEGSSSSYNEQFF. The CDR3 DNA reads TGTGCCAGCAGCCTAGAAGGTAGCTCGAGCTCCTACAATGAGCAGTTCTTC.

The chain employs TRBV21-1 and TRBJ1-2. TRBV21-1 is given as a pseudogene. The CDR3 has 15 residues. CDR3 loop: CASSKGEDRGQGYTF. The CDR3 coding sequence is TGTGCCAGCAGCAAAGGGGAGGACCGTGGGCAAGGCTACACCTTC.

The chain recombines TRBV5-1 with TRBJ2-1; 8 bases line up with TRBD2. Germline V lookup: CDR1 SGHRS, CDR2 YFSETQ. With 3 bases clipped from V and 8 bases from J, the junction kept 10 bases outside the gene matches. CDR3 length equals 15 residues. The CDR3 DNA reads TGCGCCAGCAGCTCAAACTTAGCGGGAAGGGATGAGCAGTTCTTC. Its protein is CASSSNLAGRDEQFF.

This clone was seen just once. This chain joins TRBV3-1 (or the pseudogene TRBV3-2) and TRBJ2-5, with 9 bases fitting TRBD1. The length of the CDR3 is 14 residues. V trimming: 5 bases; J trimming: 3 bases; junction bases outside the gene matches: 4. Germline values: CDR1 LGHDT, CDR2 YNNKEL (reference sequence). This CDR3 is CASSSGQGEETQYF. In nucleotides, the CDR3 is TGTGCCAGCAGCTCGGGACAGGGCGAAGAGACCCAGTACTTC.

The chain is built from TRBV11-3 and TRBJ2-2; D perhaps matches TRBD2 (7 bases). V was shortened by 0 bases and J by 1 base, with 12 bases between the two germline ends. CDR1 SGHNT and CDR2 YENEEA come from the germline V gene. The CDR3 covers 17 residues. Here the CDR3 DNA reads TGTGCCAGCAGCTTAGATAGGGGGGGCTGGAACACCGGGGAGCTGTTTTTT. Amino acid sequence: CASSLDRGGWNTGELFF.

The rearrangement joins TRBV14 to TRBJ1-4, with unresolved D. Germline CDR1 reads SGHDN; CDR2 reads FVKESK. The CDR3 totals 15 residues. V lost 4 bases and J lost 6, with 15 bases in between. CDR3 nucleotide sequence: TGTGCCAGCAGCCGAAATGCGGGAGGGCATGAAAAACTGTTTTTT. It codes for CASSRNAGGHEKLFF.

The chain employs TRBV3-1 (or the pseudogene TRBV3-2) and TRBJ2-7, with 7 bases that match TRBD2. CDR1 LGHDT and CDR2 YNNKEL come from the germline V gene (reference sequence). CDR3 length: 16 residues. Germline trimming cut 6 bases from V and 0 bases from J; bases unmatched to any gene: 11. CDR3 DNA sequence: TGTGCCAGCAGTGACACAGCTAGCGGAGACTCCTACGAGCAGTACTTC. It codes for CASSDTASGDSYEQYF.

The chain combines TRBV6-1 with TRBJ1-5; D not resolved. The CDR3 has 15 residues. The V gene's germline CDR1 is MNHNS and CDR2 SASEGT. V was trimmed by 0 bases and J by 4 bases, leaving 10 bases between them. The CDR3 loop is CASSEAFNRNQPQHF. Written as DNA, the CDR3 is TGTGCCAGCAGTGAAGCGTTTAACAGAAATCAGCCCCAGCATTTT.

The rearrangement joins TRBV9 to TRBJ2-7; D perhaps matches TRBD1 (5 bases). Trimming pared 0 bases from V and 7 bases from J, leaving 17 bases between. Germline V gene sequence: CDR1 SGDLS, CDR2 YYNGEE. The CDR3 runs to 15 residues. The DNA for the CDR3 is TGTGCCAGCAGCGTAGGCAGGGAAGCGCTATATGAGCAGTACTTC. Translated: CASSVGREALYEQYF.

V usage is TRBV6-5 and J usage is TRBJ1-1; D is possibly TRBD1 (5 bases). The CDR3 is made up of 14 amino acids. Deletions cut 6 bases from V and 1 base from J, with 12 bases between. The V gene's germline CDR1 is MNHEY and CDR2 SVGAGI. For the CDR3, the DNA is TGTGCCAGCAGATTGACAGCCACGAACACTGAAGCTTTCTTT. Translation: CASRLTATNTEAFF.

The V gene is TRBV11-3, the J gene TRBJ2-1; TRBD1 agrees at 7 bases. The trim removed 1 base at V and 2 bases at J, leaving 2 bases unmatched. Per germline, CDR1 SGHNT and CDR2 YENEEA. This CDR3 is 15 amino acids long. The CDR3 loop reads CASSLGQGAYNEQFF. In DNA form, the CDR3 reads TGTGCCAGCAGCTTAGGGCAGGGGGCCTACAATGAGCAGTTCTTC.

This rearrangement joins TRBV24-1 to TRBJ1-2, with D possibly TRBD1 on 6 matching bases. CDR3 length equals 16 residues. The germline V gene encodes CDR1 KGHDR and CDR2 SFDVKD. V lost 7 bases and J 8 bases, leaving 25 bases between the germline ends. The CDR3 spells CATSPEGGRGKGGYTF. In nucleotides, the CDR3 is TGTGCCACCAGCCCAGAGGGTGGCAGGGGTAAGGGAGGCTACACCTTC.